This T cell receptor beta chain was sequenced in a study of cytotoxic CD8 clonotypes in ibrutinib-treated CLL. Across the study: Investigators collected response samples after a median about 12 months of treatment, range 6 to 36. Study findings and constraints: Public clonotypes showed up rarely, and on treatment they shrank or held steady.

Sequencing was designed to attain a depth spanning 1 in 200,000 to 1 in 1 million T cells. The assay was immunoSEQ multiplex PCR, and TCRdb's table has in-frame clones only and misses some. Of some 50,000 clones listed, roughly 50% are singletons. In germline, CDR1 is SGHDT, CDR2 YYEEEE. Germline trimming cut 4 bases from V and 9 bases from J; bases unmatched to any gene: 9. The CDR3 runs 14 residues. The source of roughly 1.9 micrograms of genomic DNA for TCR beta libraries was cryopreserved PBMCs. This clone was seen a single time. The target antigen is unknown. The receptor's source is a human donor with chronic lymphocytic leukemia. The gene calls are TRBV5-6 and TRBJ2-3; 9 nucleotides agree with TRBD1. Here the sequenced sample was PBMCs, taken after 24 months of ibrutinib treatment. CDR3 sequence: CASSPTDRGPTQYF. The CDR3 nucleotides read TGTGCCAGCAGCCCCACGGACAGGGGCCCCACGCAGTATTTT.